One sample yielded the 13 T cell receptor beta chains listed below, sequenced in a study of cytomegalovirus exposure and HLA in healthy donors. The PCR was carried out with 60 Vbeta primers and 13 Jbeta primers. The data were produced by immunoSEQ multiplex PCR, yet TCRdb's version contains in-frame clones alone and is incomplete. The sample includes more than 85,000 clones, around 84% of them seen just once. Sequencing was performed on PBMCs. These TCRs come from a woman in her late teens or twenties in good health and CMV-seronegative.

The gene calls are TRBV2 and TRBJ1-3; TRBD1 might be the D (6 bases). Germline V lookup: CDR1 SNHLY, CDR2 FYNNEI. This CDR3 region has 15 residues. V lost 6 bases and J 2 bases, leaving 14 bases between the germline ends. The CDR3: CASRVGTGPGNTIYF. The CDR3 DNA reads TGTGCCAGCAGAGTAGGAACAGGGCCTGGAAACACCATATATTTT.

The chain carries TRBV5-6 and TRBJ2-5; 7 positions agree with TRBD1. The J call may not be correct, given that the DNA end is closer to TRBJ2-7. Germline V CDR1 and CDR2: SGHDT, YYEEEE. The length of the CDR3 is 14 residues. CDR3 loop: CASSFSQGAYEQYF. CDR3 coding DNA: TGTGCCAGCAGCTTTAGCCAGGGGGCCTACGAGCAGTACTTC.

V is TRBV4-1 and J is TRBJ2-1; no firm D call. Between the trimmed V and J ends, which lost 1 base and 5 bases, there was a span of 12 bases. The CDR3 extends over 15 amino acids. Germline V gives CDR1 MGHRA, CDR2 YSYEKL. The CDR3 DNA follows: TGCGCCAGCAGCCAAGTGAAAACAGTTAACAATGAGCAGTTCTTC. Encoded protein: CASSQVKTVNNEQFF.

The chain uses TRBV29-1 and TRBJ1-2, with 10 bases lining up with TRBD1. The V and J ends lost 7 bases and 4 bases, in that order; junction bases with no gene match: 3. The germline V gene encodes CDR1 SQVTM and CDR2 ANQGSEA. The CDR3 is 12 residues long. DNA of the CDR3: TGCAGCGCCGGGACAGGGGTCTATGGCTACACCTTC. This encodes CSAGTGVYGYTF. The full variable domain, with the rest looked up from reference TRBV29-1 and TRBJ1-2, is SAVISQKPSRDICQRGTSLTIQCQVDSQVTMMFWYRQQPGQSLTLIATANQGSEATYESGFVIDKFPISRPNLTFSTLTVSNMSPEDSSIYLCSAGTGVYGYTFGSGTRLTVV.

This chain links TRBV2 with TRBJ1-1; D gene ambiguous. The CDR3 consists of 12 residues. Germline V gene data show CDR1 as SNHLY and CDR2 as FYNNEI. V was cut by 7 bases and J by 2 bases, with 8 bases left in between. The CDR3 sequence is CASIPTNTEAFF. The CDR3 nucleotides read TGTGCCAGCATTCCTACTAACACTGAAGCTTTCTTT. Drawing the rest from reference TRBV2 and TRBJ1-1, the complete variable domain is EPEVTQTPSHQVTQMGQEVILRCVPISNHLYFYWYRQILGQKVEFLVSFYNNEISEKSEIFDDQFSVERPDGSNFTLKIRSTKLEDSAMYFCASIPTNTEAFFGQGTRLTVV.

The rearrangement links TRBV5-5 to TRBJ1-1, with TRBD1 matching over 7 bases. From germline, CDR1 is SGHKS and CDR2 YYEKEE (reference sequence). V lost 0 bases, J lost 0 bases, and 8 bases stayed unmatched. The CDR3 sequence is 17 residues long. CDR3 nucleotides: TGTGCCAGCAGCTTGGGGCACCCGGGACAGATGAACACTGAAGCTTTCTTT. Its protein product is CASSLGHPGQMNTEAFF.

The chain uses TRBV30 and TRBJ1-1; the D gene is possibly TRBD1 (5 bases). Germline V CDR1 and CDR2: GTSNPN, SVGIG (reference sequence). The CDR3 runs to 13 residues. V gave up 1 base and J gave up 1 base, with 7 bases separating them. The CDR3 nucleotides are TGTGCCTGGAGTGGGCAGGGGAACACTGAAGCTTTCTTT. Its translation: CAWSGQGNTEAFF.

This clone was seen repeatedly, ten times or more. This chain connects TRBV7-2 to TRBJ2-7; 10 bases align to TRBD2. This CDR3 has 15 amino acids. J was trimmed by 4 bases and V by 6 bases; bases with no gene match: 9. CDR1 SGHTA and CDR2 FQGNSA come from the germline V gene. CDR3 amino acids: CASSFQTSGQYEQYF. The CDR3 DNA reads as TGTGCCAGCAGTTTCCAGACTAGCGGGCAATACGAGCAGTACTTC. The variable domain in full, completed from reference TRBV7-2 and TRBJ2-7, reads GAGVSQSPSNKVTEKGKDVELRCDPISGHTALYWYRQSLGQGLEFLIYFQGNSAPDKSGLPSDRFSAERTGGSVSTLTIQRTQQEDSAVYLCASSFQTSGQYEQYFGPGTRLTVT.

Only a few counts were recorded for this clone. This chain connects TRBV28 to TRBJ1-2; D not certain. The CDR3 spans 14 residues. Germline CDR1 is MDHEN and CDR2 is SYDVKM. Trimming shortened V by 7 bases and J by 5 bases, and 17 bases separated the two germline ends. The CDR3 loop is CASIVGGGGYGYTF. In DNA, the CDR3 is TGTGCCAGCATCGTTGGCGGTGGTGGGTATGGCTACACCTTC.

CDR3 nucleotide sequence: TGTGCCAGCAGCTTTTACAACAGGTACTACGAGCAGTACTTC. It encodes CASSFYNRYYEQYF. J is TRBJ2-7 and V is TRBV5-8; TRBD1 is a possible D gene (5 bases). Deletions cut 2 bases from V and 3 bases from J, with 12 bases between. CDR1 and CDR2 from the germline V gene are SGHTS and YDEGEE. CDR3 length equals 14 residues.

The chain couples TRBV15 to TRBJ2-7; the D gene is possibly TRBD1 (5 bases). The CDR3 totals 17 residues. V was cut by 0 bases and J by 2 bases, with 17 bases left in between. Per germline, CDR1 LNHNV and CDR2 YYDKDF (reference sequence). The CDR3 spells CATSRERGQGLAYEQYF. The CDR3 nucleotides read TGTGCCACCAGCAGAGAAAGGGGCCAAGGGCTAGCCTACGAGCAGTACTTC.

The V and J genes are TRBV7-9 and TRBJ1-5; D possibly corresponds to TRBD1 (5 bases). The germline gives CDR1 SEHNR, CDR2 FQNEAQ (reference sequence). Between the trimmed V and J ends, which lost 0 bases and 0 bases, there was a span of 6 bases. The CDR3 spans 15 residues. The CDR3 protein is CASSLAGGSNQPQHF. The CDR3 DNA reads TGTGCCAGCAGCTTAGCGGGGGGTAGCAATCAGCCCCAGCATTTT.

This chain uses TRBV7-9 with TRBJ1-1, with D possibly TRBD1 on 6 matching bases. The V end was cut by 4 bases, the J end by 5 bases, with 14 bases between. Germline V CDR1 and CDR2: SEHNR, FQNEAQ (reference sequence). The CDR3 consists of 14 residues. The CDR3 protein is CASSSQGRGTEAFF. The CDR3 nucleotides are TGTGCCAGCAGCTCTCAGGGAAGGGGGACTGAAGCTTTCTTT.